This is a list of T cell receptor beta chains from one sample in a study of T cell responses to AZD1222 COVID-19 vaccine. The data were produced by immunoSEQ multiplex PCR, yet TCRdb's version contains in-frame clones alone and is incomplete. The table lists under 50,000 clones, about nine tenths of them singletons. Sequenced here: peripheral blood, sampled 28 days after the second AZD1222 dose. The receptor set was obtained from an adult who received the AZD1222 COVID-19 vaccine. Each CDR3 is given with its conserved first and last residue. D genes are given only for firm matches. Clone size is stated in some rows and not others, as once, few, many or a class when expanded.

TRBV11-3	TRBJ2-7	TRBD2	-	TGTGCCAGCAGCTTAGCGGGTAGCGGGAGTTACGAGCAGTACTTC	CASSLAGSGSYEQYF
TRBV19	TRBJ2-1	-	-	TGTGCCAGTCTCCCCCACGCAGGGGGGGAATTCTACAATGAGCAGTTCTTC	CASLPHAGGEFYNEQFF
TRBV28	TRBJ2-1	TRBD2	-	TGTGCCAGCAGTCGGACTAGCGGGAACAATGAGCAGTTCTTC	CASSRTSGNNEQFF
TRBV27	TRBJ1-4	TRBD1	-	TGTGCCAGCAGGGGAGCCGGGACAGGGAATGAAAAACTGTTTTTT	CASRGAGTGNEKLFF
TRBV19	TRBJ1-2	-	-	TGTGCCAGTAGTATTCACAGGCCCCCTGCTGCTGGTGGCTACACCTTC	CASSIHRPPAAGGYTF
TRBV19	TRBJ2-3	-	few	TGTGCCAGTAGACAGGCGGTTGGCGTTAGCACAGATACGCAGTATTTT	CASRQAVGVSTDTQYF
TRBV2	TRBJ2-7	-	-	TGTGCCAGCAGTGTGGAAGGGGGATCTCCTTACGAGCAGTACTTC	CASSVEGGSPYEQYF
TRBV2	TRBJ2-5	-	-	TGTGCCAGCAGTGGAAGACGGAACCAAGAGACCCAGTACTTC	CASSGRRNQETQYF
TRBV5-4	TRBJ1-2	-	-	TGTGCCAGCAGCTTGGCTGGAGCAAACTATGGCTACACCTTC	CASSLAGANYGYTF
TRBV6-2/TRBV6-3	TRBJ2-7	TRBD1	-	TGTGCCAGCAGTACCACCCGGACAGGCTACGAGCAGTACTTC	CASSTTRTGYEQYF
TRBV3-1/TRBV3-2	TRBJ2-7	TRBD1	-	TGTGCCAGCAGCCAGGGGACAGGGACCCTGGGGCTCGAGCAGTACTTC	CASSQGTGTLGLEQYF
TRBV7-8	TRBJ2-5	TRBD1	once	TGTGCCAGCAGCTTAGTTACAGGGGGGGAGACCCAGTACTTC	CASSLVTGGETQYF
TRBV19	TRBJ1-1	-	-	TGTGCCAGTAGTATTGGGGAAATAGTCACTGAAGCTTTCTTT	CASSIGEIVTEAFF
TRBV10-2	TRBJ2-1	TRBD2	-	TGCGCCAGCAGTGAGTCGATAGCGGGATCCTACAATGAGCAGTTCTTC	CASSESIAGSYNEQFF
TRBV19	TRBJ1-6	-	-	TGTGCCAGTAAAAATCCGGGTTATTCACCCCTCCACTTT	CASKNPGYSPLHF
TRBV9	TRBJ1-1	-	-	TGTGCCAGCAGCAAGGATGAGGTTCGTGCTTTCTTT	CASSKDEVRAFF
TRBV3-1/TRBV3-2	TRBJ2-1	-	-	TGTGCCAGCAGCCCGGAACTAGGGTCCTCCTACAATGAGCAGTTCTTC	CASSPELGSSYNEQFF
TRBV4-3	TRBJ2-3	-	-	TGCGCCAGCAGCCAAAGACATTCTAGCACAGATACGCAGTATTTT	CASSQRHSSTDTQYF
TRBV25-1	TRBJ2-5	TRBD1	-	TGTGCCAGCAGTGCCACCCCGGGACAGGGAGGTAAAGAGACCCAGTACTTC	CASSATPGQGGKETQYF